A single sample is the source of the 10 T cell receptor beta chains below, sequenced in a study of blood T cell repertoires in COVID-19. Here immunoSEQ multiplex PCR was the method, and the copy in TCRdb shows in-frame clones only, minus some. The data contain about 290,000 clones, roughly 88% of them singletons. The material sequenced was peripheral blood. The source is a woman in her twenties or thirties with active or convalescent COVID-19.

The chain is built from TRBV9 and TRBJ1-4; D not resolved. The V end was cut by 4 bases, the J end by 3 bases, with 7 bases between. The CDR3 has 13 residues. CDR1 and CDR2 (germline): SGDLS, YYNGEE. The CDR3 DNA reads as TGTGCCAGCAGCCCCCGTCCTAATGAAAAACTGTTTTTT. As protein: CASSPRPNEKLFF. Filled out from reference TRBV9 and TRBJ1-4, the complete variable domain reads DSGVTQTPKHLITATGQRVTLRCSPRSGDLSVYWYQQSLDQGLQFLIQYYNGEERAKGNILERFSAQQFPDLHSELNLSSLELGDSALYFCASSPRPNEKLFFGSGTQLSVL.

V usage is TRBV6-1 and J usage is TRBJ2-7, with a weak D call TRBD2 (8 bases). The CDR3 consists of 17 residues. Trimming shortened V by 2 bases and J by 3 bases, and 20 bases separated the two germline ends. Looked up from germline, CDR1 is MNHNS and CDR2 is SASEGT. CDR3 in DNA: TGTGCCAGCAGTGAAACCCCAGGGGGACTAGTCGTCTACGAGCAGTACTTC. Translating gives CASSETPGGLVVYEQYF.

J is TRBJ2-1 and V is TRBV16; 7 nucleotides agree with TRBD2. J gave up 2 bases and V 0 bases, and 1 base lay outside the gene matches. The CDR3 sequence is 15 residues long. The V gene's germline CDR1 is KGHSY and CDR2 FQNENV. The chain's CDR3 is CASSQSAGPYNEQFF. DNA of the CDR3: TGTGCCAGCAGCCAATCAGCGGGGCCCTACAATGAGCAGTTCTTC.

Worth noting for this clone: The sample contains more than one DNA sequence encoding this CDR3. The chain links TRBV7-2 to TRBJ2-5, with D maybe TRBD1 (6 bases). V lost 3 bases to trimming and J lost 2 bases, with 13 bases between them. The CDR3 length is 15 residues. Germline assignment: CDR1 SGHTA and CDR2 FQGNSA. The CDR3 here is CASSLSTGTQETQYF. CDR3 sequence (DNA): TGTGCCAGCAGCTTGAGCACCGGGACACAAGAGACCCAGTACTTC. Using reference TRBV7-2 and TRBJ2-5 for the parts outside the CDR3, the full variable domain is GAGVSQSPSNKVTEKGKDVELRCDPISGHTALYWYRQSLGQGLEFLIYFQGNSAPDKSGLPSDRFSAERTGGSVSTLTIQRTQQEDSAVYLCASSLSTGTQETQYFGPGTRLLVL.

CDR3 coding DNA: TGTGCCAGCAGACCCTTTGGACAGGGCGGAGATACGCAGTATTTT. Translation gives CASRPFGQGGDTQYF. The chain couples TRBV27 to TRBJ2-3, with 8 bases fitting TRBD1. With V trimmed by 6 bases and J by 5 bases, 10 bases remained unmatched. The CDR3 sequence is 15 residues long. Germline assignment: CDR1 MNHEY and CDR2 SMNVEV (reference sequence).

The rearrangement uses TRBV5-1 and TRBJ1-3, with a weak D call TRBD1 (5 bases). There are 17 residues in the CDR3. The germline V gene encodes CDR1 SGHRS and CDR2 YFSETQ. The germline V and J ends were trimmed by 4 bases and 2 bases, with 19 bases remaining between them. In nucleotides, the CDR3 is TGCGCCAGCAGCCCAAACCCCCAGGGAACGACTGGAAACACCATATATTTT. It encodes CASSPNPQGTTGNTIYF.

This clone was seen only a few times. The rearrangement uses TRBV5-1 and TRBJ1-1; TRBD1 might be the D (6 bases). This CDR3 spans 12 amino acids. Deletions cut 7 bases from V and 5 bases from J, with 12 bases between. Germline CDR1 and CDR2: SGHRS and YFSETQ. The CDR3, as DNA: TGCGCCAGCGGGCGGGGGGCGACTGAAGCTTTCTTT. It is translated as CASGRGATEAFF.

The chain employs TRBV7-2 and TRBJ2-7; D is possibly TRBD1 (6 bases). CDR3 length equals 14 residues. CDR1 and CDR2 from the germline V gene are SGHTA and FQGNSA. V was clipped by 1 base and J by 3 bases, with 10 bases between them. CDR3 in DNA: TGTGCCAGCAGCTTAGGGGGGCCCAGCTACGAGCAGTACTTC. It yields the protein CASSLGGPSYEQYF.

The gene calls are TRBV4-2 and TRBJ2-6; D not resolved. Trimming pared 0 bases from V and 0 bases from J, leaving 9 bases between. The CDR3 length is 17 residues. Per the germline V gene, CDR1 is LGHNA and CDR2 is YNFKEQ. The CDR3 sequence is CASSQDAARSGANVLTF. Here the CDR3 DNA reads TGTGCCAGCAGCCAAGATGCGGCGCGCTCTGGGGCCAACGTCCTGACTTTC.

The V call is TRBV29-1, the J call TRBJ2-2; 8 bases match TRBD2. The germline V gene has CDR1 SQVTM and CDR2 ANQGSEA. The V gene end was trimmed by 2 bases and the J gene end by 5 bases; junction bases not matched to a gene: 10. The CDR3 covers 16 residues. The CDR3 protein is CSVEPSGGAGTGELFF. CDR3 bases: TGCAGCGTTGAACCCTCGGGAGGGGCAGGGACCGGGGAGCTGTTTTTT.